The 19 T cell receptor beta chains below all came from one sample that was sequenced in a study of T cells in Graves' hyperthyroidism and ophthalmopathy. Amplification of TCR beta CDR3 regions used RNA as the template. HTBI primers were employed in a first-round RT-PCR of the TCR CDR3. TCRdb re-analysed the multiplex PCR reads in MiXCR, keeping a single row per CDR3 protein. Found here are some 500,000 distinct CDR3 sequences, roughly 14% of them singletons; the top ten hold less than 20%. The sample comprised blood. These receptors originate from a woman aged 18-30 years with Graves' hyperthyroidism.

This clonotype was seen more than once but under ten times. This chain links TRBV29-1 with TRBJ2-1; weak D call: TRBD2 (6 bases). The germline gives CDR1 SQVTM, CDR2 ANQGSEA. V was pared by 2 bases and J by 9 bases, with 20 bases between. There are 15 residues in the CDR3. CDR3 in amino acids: CSVEYGGRVGSEQFF. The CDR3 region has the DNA TGCAGCGTTGAATATGGAGGGAGAGTCGGGTCTGAGCAGTTCTTC.

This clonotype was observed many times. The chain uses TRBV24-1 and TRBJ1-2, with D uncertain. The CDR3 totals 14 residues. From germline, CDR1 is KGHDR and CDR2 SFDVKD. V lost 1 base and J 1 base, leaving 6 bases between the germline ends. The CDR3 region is CATSDFGVNYGYTF. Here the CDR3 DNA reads TGTGCCACCAGTGATTTCGGAGTTAACTATGGCTACACCTTC.

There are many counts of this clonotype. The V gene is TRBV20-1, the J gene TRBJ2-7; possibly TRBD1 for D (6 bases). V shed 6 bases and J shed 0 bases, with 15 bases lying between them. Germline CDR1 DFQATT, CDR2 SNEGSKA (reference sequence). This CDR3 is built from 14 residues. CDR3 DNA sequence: TGCAGTGCCCCCCGGACAGTAAGCTCCTACGAGCAGTACTTC. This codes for CSAPRTVSSYEQYF.

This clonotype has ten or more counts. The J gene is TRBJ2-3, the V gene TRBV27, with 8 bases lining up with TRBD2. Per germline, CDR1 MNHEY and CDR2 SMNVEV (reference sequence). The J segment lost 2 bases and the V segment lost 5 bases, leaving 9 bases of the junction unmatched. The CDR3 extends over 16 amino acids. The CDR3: CASSPYTGGPTDTQYF. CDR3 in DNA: TGTGCCAGCAGTCCCTATACGGGAGGGCCCACAGATACGCAGTATTTT.

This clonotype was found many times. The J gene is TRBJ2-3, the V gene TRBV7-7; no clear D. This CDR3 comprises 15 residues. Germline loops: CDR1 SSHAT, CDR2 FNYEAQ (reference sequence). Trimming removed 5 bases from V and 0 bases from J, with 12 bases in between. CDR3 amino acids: CASSLSGDSTDTQYF. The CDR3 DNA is TGTGCCAGCAGCCTTAGTGGAGATAGCACAGATACGCAGTATTTT.

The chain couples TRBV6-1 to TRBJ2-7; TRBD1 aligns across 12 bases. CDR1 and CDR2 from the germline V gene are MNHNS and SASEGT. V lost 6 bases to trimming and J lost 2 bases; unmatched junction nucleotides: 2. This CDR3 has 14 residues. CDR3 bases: TGTGCCAGCAGGGGACAGGGGGCACCCTACGAGCAGTACGTC. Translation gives CASRGQGAPYEQYV.

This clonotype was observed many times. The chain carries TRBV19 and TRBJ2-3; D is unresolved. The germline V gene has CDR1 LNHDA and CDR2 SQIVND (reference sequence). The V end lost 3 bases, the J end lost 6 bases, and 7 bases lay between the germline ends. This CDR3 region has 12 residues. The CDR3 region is CASSMLRDTQYF. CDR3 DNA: TGTGCCAGTAGTATGTTGAGGGATACGCAGTATTTT.

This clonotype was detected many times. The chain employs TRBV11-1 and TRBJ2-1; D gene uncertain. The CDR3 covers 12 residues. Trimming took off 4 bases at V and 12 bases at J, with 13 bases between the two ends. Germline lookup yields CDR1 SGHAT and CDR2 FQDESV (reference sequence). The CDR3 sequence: CASSSRSTRQFF. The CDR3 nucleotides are TGTGCCAGCAGCTCCCGGTCGACCCGGCAGTTCTTC.

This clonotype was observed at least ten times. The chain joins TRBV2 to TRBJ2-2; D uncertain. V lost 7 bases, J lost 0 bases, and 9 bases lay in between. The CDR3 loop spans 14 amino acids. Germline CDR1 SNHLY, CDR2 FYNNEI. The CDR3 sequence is CASKEDANTGELFF. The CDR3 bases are TGTGCCAGCAAGGAAGACGCGAACACCGGGGAGCTGTTTTTT.

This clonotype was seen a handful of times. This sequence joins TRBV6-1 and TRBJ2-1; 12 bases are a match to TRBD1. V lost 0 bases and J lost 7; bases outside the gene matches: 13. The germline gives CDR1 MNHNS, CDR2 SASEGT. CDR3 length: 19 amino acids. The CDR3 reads CASSEAGTGGAWWLNEQFF. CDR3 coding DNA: TGTGCCAGCAGTGAAGCGGGGACAGGGGGCGCTTGGTGGTTGAATGAGCAGTTCTTC.

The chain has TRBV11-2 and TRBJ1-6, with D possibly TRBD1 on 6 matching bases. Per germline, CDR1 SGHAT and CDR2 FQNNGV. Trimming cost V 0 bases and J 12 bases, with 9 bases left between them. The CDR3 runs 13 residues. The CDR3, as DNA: TGTGCCAGCAGCTTAGACGCACAGGGACCCCTCCACTTT. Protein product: CASSLDAQGPLHF. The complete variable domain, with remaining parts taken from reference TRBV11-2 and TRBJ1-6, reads EAGVAQSPRYKIIEKRQSVAFWCNPISGHATLYWYQQILGQGPKLLIQFQNNGVVDDSQLPKDRFSAERLKGVDSTLKIQPAKLEDSAVYLCASSLDAQGPLHFGNGTRLTVT.

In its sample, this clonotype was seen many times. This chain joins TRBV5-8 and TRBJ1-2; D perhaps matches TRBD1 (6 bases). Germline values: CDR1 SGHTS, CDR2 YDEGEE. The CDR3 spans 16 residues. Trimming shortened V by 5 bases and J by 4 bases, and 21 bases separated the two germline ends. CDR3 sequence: CASSRTLTGASYGYTF. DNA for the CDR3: TGTGCCAGCAGTCGTACTTTGACAGGCGCGAGCTATGGCTACACCTTC.

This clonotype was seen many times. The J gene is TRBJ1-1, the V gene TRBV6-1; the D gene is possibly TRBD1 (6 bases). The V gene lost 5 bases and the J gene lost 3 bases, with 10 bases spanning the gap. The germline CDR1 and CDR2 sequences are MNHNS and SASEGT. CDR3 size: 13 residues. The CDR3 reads CASSYRVDTEAFF. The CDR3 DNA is TGTGCCAGCAGTTACAGGGTCGACACTGAAGCTTTCTTT.

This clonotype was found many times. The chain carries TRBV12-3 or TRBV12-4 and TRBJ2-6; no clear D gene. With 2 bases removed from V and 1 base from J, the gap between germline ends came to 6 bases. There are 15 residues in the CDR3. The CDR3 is CASSLLGSGANVLTF. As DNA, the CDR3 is TGTGCCAGCAGTTTATTAGGGTCTGGGGCCAACGTCCTGACTTTC.

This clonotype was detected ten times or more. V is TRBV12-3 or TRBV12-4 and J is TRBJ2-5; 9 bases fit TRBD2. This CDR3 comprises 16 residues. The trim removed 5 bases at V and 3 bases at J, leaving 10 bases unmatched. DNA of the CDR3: TGTGCCAGCAGTCTAGGGGTAGCGGGAGCGAAAGAGACCCAGTACTTC. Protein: CASSLGVAGAKETQYF.

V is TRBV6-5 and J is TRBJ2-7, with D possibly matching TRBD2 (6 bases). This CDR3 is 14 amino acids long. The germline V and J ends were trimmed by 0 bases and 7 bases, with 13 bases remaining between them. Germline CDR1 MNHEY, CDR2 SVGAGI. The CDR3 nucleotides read TGTGCCAGCAGTTACTCAACGGGAGCTCAAGAGCAGTACTTC. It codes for CASSYSTGAQEQYF.

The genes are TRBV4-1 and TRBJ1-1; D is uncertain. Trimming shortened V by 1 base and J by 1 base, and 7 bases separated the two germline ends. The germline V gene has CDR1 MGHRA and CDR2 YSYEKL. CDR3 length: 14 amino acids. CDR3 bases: TGCGCCAGCAGCCAAGCGCTACAGAACACTGAAGCTTTCTTT. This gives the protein CASSQALQNTEAFF.

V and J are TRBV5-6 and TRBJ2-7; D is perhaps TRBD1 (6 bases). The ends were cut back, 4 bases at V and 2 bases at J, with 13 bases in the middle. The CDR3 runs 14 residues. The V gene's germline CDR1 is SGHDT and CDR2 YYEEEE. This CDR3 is CASSPSGQPYEQYF. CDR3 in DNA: TGTGCCAGCAGCCCTTCGGGACAACCCTACGAGCAGTACTTC.

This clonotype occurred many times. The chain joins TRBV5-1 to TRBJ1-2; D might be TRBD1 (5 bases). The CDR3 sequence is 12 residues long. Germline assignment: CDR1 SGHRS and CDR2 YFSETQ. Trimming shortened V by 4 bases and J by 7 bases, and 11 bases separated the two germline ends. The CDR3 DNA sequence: TGCGCCAGCAGCGAGGGGCACGTTGGCTACACCTTC. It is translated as CASSEGHVGYTF.